This note documents a single TCR beta chain sequence. The antigen is undetermined. Treatment meaning: roughly nine-day PBMC culture with coronavirus spike peptide pools or control peptides (ViraFEST assay). Negative selection recovered the CD4+ T cells once they had spent nine to ten days in culture. These data are taken from a study of vaccination and CD4 T cells after COVID-19. For the study at large: Convalescent cases comprised eight to ten mild and one severe, all SARS-CoV-2 positive by nasal swab PCR. Points from the study as a whole: Spike mono-reactivity was the property of 304 of 307 vaccine-specific clones in convalescent patients.

An Oncomine TCR Beta short-read assay was used to sequence the DNA from cultured CD4+ T cells. Using the QIAamp micro DNA kit, genomic DNA was extracted from the CD4+ T cells that had been cultured. TCRdb called the PCR reads again in MiXCR, with one record for every CDR3 protein. The sample shows about 13,000 distinct CDR3 sequences, 47% of them seen only once. CDR3 size: 17 residues. In germline, CDR1 is SGHNT, CDR2 YYREEE (reference sequence). The J segment lost 1 base and the V segment lost 1 base, leaving 4 bases of the junction unmatched. V gene TRBV5-4 combines with J gene TRBJ2-3; the match to TRBD2 covers 12 bases. This TCR was sampled from a human donor who had recovered from COVID-19. The sample taken for sequencing was CD4+ T cells from blood, cultured in vitro. The DNA of the CDR3 is TGTGCCAGCAGCTTGCGGGCTAGCGGGAGGGGCACAGATACGCAGTATTTT. Translation: CASSLRASGRGTDTQYF.